This T cell receptor (beta chain) was retrieved from a study of cytotoxic CD8 clonotypes in ibrutinib-treated CLL. Relative to its sample, this clone is medium-sized. Clones were read by immunoSEQ multiplex PCR, and TCRdb kept only the in-frame ones, dropping some. This table has 80,000 to 95,000 clones, roughly 77% appearing once. The V end was cut by 4 bases, the J end by 7 bases, with 12 bases between. There are 13 residues in the CDR3. CDR1 is SGDLS, CDR2 YYNGEE, per germline. This clonotype was obtained from a human donor with chronic lymphocytic leukemia. The starting material was PBMCs, obtained after 12 months of ibrutinib treatment. V and J are TRBV9 and TRBJ1-5, with D perhaps TRBD1 (5 bases). This chain's CDR3 is CASSPGRGQPQHF. CDR3 nucleotides: TGTGCCAGCAGCCCGGGACGCGGGCAGCCCCAGCATTTT.